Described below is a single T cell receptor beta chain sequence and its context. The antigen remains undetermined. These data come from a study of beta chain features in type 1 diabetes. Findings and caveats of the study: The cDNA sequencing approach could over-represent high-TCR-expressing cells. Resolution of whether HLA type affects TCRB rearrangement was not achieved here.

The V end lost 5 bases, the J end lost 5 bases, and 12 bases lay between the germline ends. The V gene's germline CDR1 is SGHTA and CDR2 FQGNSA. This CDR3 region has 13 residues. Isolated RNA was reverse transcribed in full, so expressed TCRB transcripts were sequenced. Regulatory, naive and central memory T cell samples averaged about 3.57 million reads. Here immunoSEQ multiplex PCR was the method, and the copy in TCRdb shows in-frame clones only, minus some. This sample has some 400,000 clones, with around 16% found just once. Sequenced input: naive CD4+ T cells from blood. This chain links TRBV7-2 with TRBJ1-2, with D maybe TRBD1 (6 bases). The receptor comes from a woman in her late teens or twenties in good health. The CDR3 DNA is TGTGCCAGCAGCACGGACAGCCTGTATGGCTACACCTTC. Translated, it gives CASSTDSLYGYTF.